These T cell receptor beta chains were read from a single sample in a study of PD-L1 blockade in urothelial cancer. Method: immunoSEQ multiplex PCR; TCRdb's copy keeps in-frame clones and lacks some. Of just over 14,000 clones listed, around 87% are singletons. The sample here was PBMCs, taken around atezolizumab (anti-PD-L1) treatment. The receptors originated from a man in his 70s with urothelial cancer. CDR3s leave out the opening cysteine and the closing phenylalanine or tryptophan. D genes are given only for firm matches. Only some rows state a clone size, as once, few, many or a class for expanded clones.

few	TRBD2	TRBV2	14	TRBJ2-1	ASSVIAGGFYNEQF
NA	NA	TRBV7-6	13	TRBJ2-2	ASSQGRVGTGELF
NA	NA	TRBV7-2	14	TRBJ1-4	ASSLVRGSTNEKLF
NA	NA	TRBV2	14	TRBJ1-5	ASSREGAFGNQPQH
NA	NA	TRBV9	13	TRBJ2-5	ASSPGVGLAETQY
NA	TRBD2	TRBV6-6	12	TRBJ2-1	ASSYPGLVNEQF
NA	NA	TRBV2	13	TRBJ1-4	ASKTEGVANEKLF
NA	NA	TRBV7-6	15	TRBJ1-5	ASSSIRQEHSNQPQH
NA	TRBD1	TRBV6-1	14	TRBJ2-5	ASSDHPTGGKETQY
NA	TRBD2	TRBV10-3	10	TRBJ2-7	ATGGDGYEQY
NA	TRBD2	TRBV6-4	13	TRBJ2-2	ASSDPGGYTGELF
NA	NA	TRBV29-1	10	TRBJ1-2	SVEAGSGGYT
NA	TRBD1	TRBV5-4	13	TRBJ1-6	ASRLTGRDGSPLH
NA	NA	TRBV7-9	12	TRBJ2-6	ASSLREGANVLT
NA	TRBD1	TRBV7-7	13	TRBJ2-1	ASSPRDREYDEQF
NA	TRBD1	TRBV6-5	14	TRBJ1-5	ASSSGQAGSNQPQH
NA	NA	TRBV10-1	13	TRBJ1-4	ASSDRRGTNEKLF
NA	NA	TRBV7-9	14	TRBJ1-2	ASSLVRAQGNYGYT
NA	NA	TRBV18	11	TRBJ1-2	ASSPDSNYGYT
NA	NA	TRBV6-5	13	TRBJ1-5	ASSSPRENNQPQH
NA	TRBD2	TRBV5-4	16	TRBJ2-1	ASSKEGLAGASYNEQF
NA	NA	TRBV5-1	13	TRBJ2-7	ASSFLGGSTYEQY
once	TRBD1	TRBV6-4	12	TRBJ1-1	ASSRDRGGSEAF
NA	TRBD2	TRBV5-1	12	TRBJ2-1	ASISGGAPNEQF
NA	TRBD1	TRBV11-3	17	TRBJ1-4	ASSFSVMSKTGANEKLF
NA	TRBD1	TRBV7-6	15	TRBJ2-7	ASSSTVGQGVSYEQY
NA	NA	TRBV29-1	10	TRBJ1-4	SVEEGGEKLF
NA	NA	TRBV11-2	12	TRBJ1-3	ASSLGSSGNTIY
NA	NA	TRBV9	12	TRBJ1-2	ASRNPGSNYGYT
NA	TRBD2	TRBV4-1	13	TRBJ2-3	ASSHLAASTDTQY
once	NA	TRBV2	12	TRBJ1-1	ASSEGGLNTEAF
NA	NA	TRBV4-1	13	TRBJ1-4	ASSQDEVTYEKLF
once	NA	TRBV7-7	11	TRBJ2-2	ASSRGWSGELF
NA	NA	TRBV23-1	9	TRBJ1-1	ASSRNTEAF
NA	TRBD1	TRBV2	10	TRBJ1-1	ASSEGDSVSL
NA	NA	TRBV7-7	12	TRBJ2-5	ASSFGTEGKTQY
NA	TRBD1	TRBV28	16	TRBJ1-6	ASSSSPGQGDPNSPLH
once	NA	TRBV28	11	TRBJ2-7	ASSLTGFYEQY
NA	NA	TRBV14	11	TRBJ1-3	ASSRDRGNTIY
NA	TRBD2	TRBV13	14	TRBJ2-2	ASSQLAGVNTGELF
NA	TRBD1	TRBV19	13	TRBJ1-6	ASNADRGQSSPLH
few	NA	TRBV11-2	14	TRBJ2-4	ASSLRGQGNSDIQY
NA	NA	TRBV6-1	10	TRBJ1-5	ASKGRNQPQH
once	TRBD1	TRBV10-1	16	TRBJ2-1	ASSESAGNRGLQDEQF
once	TRBD1	TRBV7-9	14	TRBJ2-1	ASSTRTGQGDGEQF
NA	TRBD1	TRBV7-2	13	TRBJ2-7	ASSLGDRGLYEQY
NA	TRBD2	TRBV7-8	15	TRBJ2-3	ASSDRLAGGHTDTQY
NA	NA	TRBV29-1	11	TRBJ1-4	SVEEGADEKLF
NA	TRBD2	TRBV27	12	TRBJ2-1	ASRGLGGGNEQF
NA	TRBD1	TRBV6-5	13	TRBJ1-5	ASSHGQGYNQPQH
NA	TRBD1	TRBV4-1	14	TRBJ2-7	ASSPSSRDSIYEQY
NA	NA	TRBV2	12	TRBJ2-2	ASGGYTDTGELF
NA	NA	TRBV11-2	12	TRBJ1-1	ASSLGGLNTEAF
NA	NA	TRBV5-6	11	TRBJ2-4	ASSLGGFHIQY
few	TRBD1	TRBV29-1	11	TRBJ1-1	SVWDSMNTEAF
NA	TRBD1	TRBV7-9	15	TRBJ1-1	ASSLGYIGGKNTEAF
NA	TRBD1	TRBV7-9	13	TRBJ1-1	ASSPARTGVTEAF
NA	NA	TRBV19	10	TRBJ2-3	ASSKDLGTQY
NA	NA	TRBV19	11	TRBJ1-1	ASKQGIRTEAF